Listed below are T cell receptor beta chains from one sample, sequenced in a study of response to subunit inactivated influenza vaccine. Each CDR3 protein is one row after TCRdb ran MiXCR on the RT-PCR reads. The sample lists about half a million distinct CDR3 sequences; 7.5% to 8.5% were seen once. This specimen was PBMCs from blood, taken around 2 years after vaccination. The receptors stem from a man aged 45 to 70 who received an inactivated influenza vaccine. Each CDR3 is given with its conserved first and last residue. Fields, in order: clone size, V gene, J gene, D gene, CDR3 DNA, CDR3 protein. D genes are given only for firm matches. A clone size is listed for some rows: how often the clone was seen (once, few, many), or a class if it is expanded.

clone_size: -; v_call: TRBV7-2; j_call: TRBJ2-2; d_call: -; cdr3_nt: TGTGCCAGCAGCCGATCTGCTACCGGGGAGCTGTTTTTT; cdr3_aa: CASSRSATGELFF
clone_size: few; v_call: TRBV5-1; j_call: TRBJ2-7; d_call: TRBD1; cdr3_nt: TGCGCCAGCAGCTTGGGACAGGGATTCCACGAGCAGTACTTC; cdr3_aa: CASSLGQGFHEQYF
clone_size: few; v_call: TRBV10-3; j_call: TRBJ2-5; d_call: TRBD1; cdr3_nt: TGTGCCATCAGCACAGGGGGCCGGGAGACCCAGTACTTC; cdr3_aa: CAISTGGRETQYF
clone_size: -; v_call: TRBV20-1; j_call: TRBJ2-3; d_call: -; cdr3_nt: TGCAGTGCAACCCGGGGCAGCTCCCCGGCCCTTGAGCAGTATTTT; cdr3_aa: CSATRGSSPALEQYF
clone_size: many; v_call: TRBV12-3/TRBV12-4; j_call: TRBJ2-1; d_call: -; cdr3_nt: TGTGCCAGCAGTTTCAGGGGGGTTAGCAATGAGCAGTTCTTC; cdr3_aa: CASSFRGVSNEQFF
clone_size: -; v_call: TRBV20-1; j_call: TRBJ2-3; d_call: -; cdr3_nt: TGCAGTGCTACCAAGTTCGAACGGAGCACAGATACGCAGTATTTT; cdr3_aa: CSATKFERSTDTQYF
clone_size: few; v_call: TRBV4-1; j_call: TRBJ1-2; d_call: TRBD1; cdr3_nt: TGCGCCAGCAGCCAAGATCGGGACAGCCACTATGGCTACACCTTC; cdr3_aa: CASSQDRDSHYGYTF
clone_size: few; v_call: TRBV7-9; j_call: TRBJ2-1; d_call: TRBD2; cdr3_nt: TGTGCCAGCAGCACTCCTAGCGGGATCTACAATGAGCAGTTCTTC; cdr3_aa: CASSTPSGIYNEQFF
clone_size: many; v_call: TRBV4-3; j_call: TRBJ1-2; d_call: -; cdr3_nt: TGCGCCAGCAGCCAAGCGAGAGGGGCTGTGGGGAACTATGGCTACACCTTC; cdr3_aa: CASSQARGAVGNYGYTF
clone_size: many; v_call: TRBV28; j_call: TRBJ2-7; d_call: -; cdr3_nt: TGTGCCAGTAGGGGAAGCTCCTACGAGCAGTACTTC; cdr3_aa: CASRGSSYEQYF
clone_size: many; v_call: TRBV5-1; j_call: TRBJ2-7; d_call: -; cdr3_nt: TGCGCCAGCAGCTTGTGGGAAGAGGGCTACGAGCAGTACTTC; cdr3_aa: CASSLWEEGYEQYF
clone_size: few; v_call: TRBV20-1; j_call: TRBJ1-1; d_call: -; cdr3_nt: TGCAGTGCTAGAGATCCCCCCGCGCTTCTCTTT; cdr3_aa: CSARDPPALLF
clone_size: few; v_call: TRBV5-1; j_call: TRBJ2-5; d_call: -; cdr3_nt: TGCGCCAGCAGCTTCAAGACTCAAGAGACCCAGTACTTC; cdr3_aa: CASSFKTQETQYF
clone_size: few; v_call: TRBV3-1; j_call: TRBJ2-1; d_call: -; cdr3_nt: TGTGCCAGCAGCCATGATACAGGGCTTGGGTCCGACGTTCACAATGAGCAGTTCTTC; cdr3_aa: CASSHDTGLGSDVHNEQFF
clone_size: -; v_call: TRBV20-1; j_call: TRBJ1-4; d_call: TRBD1; cdr3_nt: TGCAGTGCACGGACGATGACAGGGGGAGGGGAAAAACTGTTTTTT; cdr3_aa: CSARTMTGGGEKLFF
clone_size: many; v_call: TRBV12-5; j_call: TRBJ1-5; d_call: -; cdr3_nt: TGTGCTAGTGGCCCCGGACGACGCAATCAGCCCCAGCATTTT; cdr3_aa: CASGPGRRNQPQHF
clone_size: many; v_call: TRBV29-1; j_call: TRBJ1-1; d_call: -; cdr3_nt: TGCAGCGCAGGGAGCCCGAACACTGAAGCTTTCTTT; cdr3_aa: CSAGSPNTEAFF
clone_size: -; v_call: TRBV3-1; j_call: TRBJ2-1; d_call: -; cdr3_nt: TGTGCCAGCAGCCAAAACCTCGGATCCTACAATGAGCAGTTCTTC; cdr3_aa: CASSQNLGSYNEQFF
clone_size: many; v_call: TRBV11-1; j_call: TRBJ1-2; d_call: TRBD1; cdr3_nt: TGTGCCAGCAGCCCGCGACAGGGAACAAACTTTGGCTACACCTTC; cdr3_aa: CASSPRQGTNFGYTF
clone_size: -; v_call: TRBV5-1; j_call: TRBJ2-7; d_call: TRBD1; cdr3_nt: TGCGCCAGCAGCTTGGTTTACAGGGGGCACTACGAGCAGTACTTC; cdr3_aa: CASSLVYRGHYEQYF
clone_size: -; v_call: TRBV6-2/TRBV6-3; j_call: TRBJ2-1; d_call: TRBD2; cdr3_nt: TGTGCCAGCAGACTTAGCGGGAACGGCTGGAATGAGCAGTTCTTC; cdr3_aa: CASRLSGNGWNEQFF
clone_size: -; v_call: TRBV28; j_call: TRBJ1-2; d_call: -; cdr3_nt: TGTGCCAGCAGTCTACAGGCGCCCTATGGCTACACCTTC; cdr3_aa: CASSLQAPYGYTF
clone_size: -; v_call: TRBV6-1; j_call: TRBJ2-7; d_call: TRBD1; cdr3_nt: TGTGCCAGCAGGAGGACAGGGGGTCCCCACGAGCAGTACTTC; cdr3_aa: CASRRTGGPHEQYF
clone_size: few; v_call: TRBV29-1; j_call: TRBJ2-5; d_call: -; cdr3_nt: TGCAGCGTTGAAATCTTTGAGACCCAGTACTTC; cdr3_aa: CSVEIFETQYF
clone_size: few; v_call: TRBV13; j_call: TRBJ1-6; d_call: TRBD1; cdr3_nt: TGTGCCAGCAGAATTGGAACAGGGGGATCACCCCTCCACTTT; cdr3_aa: CASRIGTGGSPLHF
clone_size: -; v_call: TRBV5-5; j_call: TRBJ1-6; d_call: -; cdr3_nt: TGTGCCAGCAGCTTGGCCCAAGAGGGGTATTCACCCCTCCACTTT; cdr3_aa: CASSLAQEGYSPLHF
clone_size: many; v_call: TRBV13; j_call: TRBJ1-2; d_call: -; cdr3_nt: TGTGCCAGCAGCCCATCGACCGCCTGGAGAGATGGCTACACCTTC; cdr3_aa: CASSPSTAWRDGYTF
clone_size: many; v_call: TRBV6-1; j_call: TRBJ2-4; d_call: TRBD1; cdr3_nt: TGTGCCAGCGCCCTTACAGGGGGCGGAAACATTCAGTACTTC; cdr3_aa: CASALTGGGNIQYF
clone_size: many; v_call: TRBV28; j_call: TRBJ1-2; d_call: TRBD1; cdr3_nt: TGTGCCAGCAGTGACCAGGGGGGAGGAGGCTACACCTTC; cdr3_aa: CASSDQGGGGYTF